The rows below give T cell receptor beta chains drawn from one sample of a study of blood T cell repertoires in COVID-19. The method was immunoSEQ multiplex PCR; TCRdb's version includes in-frame clones alone and lacks a portion of them. The profile shows some 200,000 clones, 70% to 90% of them singletons. The sample was peripheral blood. These receptors were obtained from a man aged 60 to 69 with active or convalescent COVID-19. CDR3s include the opening cysteine and the closing phenylalanine or tryptophan.

v_call	j_call	cdr3_aa
TRBV6-1	TRBJ2-2	CASSEPGLATGELFF
TRBV6-1	TRBJ1-4	CASSEKTGVANEKLFF
TRBV9	TRBJ2-5	CASSVATGGGAETQYF
TRBV5-1	TRBJ2-7	CASSRTGEDYEQYF
TRBV18	TRBJ1-2	CASSPGAWDGYTF
TRBV5-7	TRBJ2-7	CASRPPSSANGFYEQYF
TRBV6-6	TRBJ1-1	CASSQGTVGTEAFF
TRBV4-1	TRBJ2-1	CASSPGPLAGKVNEQFF
TRBV5-1	TRBJ2-2	CASRWQSNTGELFF
TRBV5-1	TRBJ2-5	CASSLGSAGQETQYF
TRBV2	TRBJ1-5	CASSGSYNQPQHF
TRBV4-1	TRBJ1-5	CASSQVPYRKPHQPQHF
TRBV27	TRBJ2-7	CASSLARTYEQYF
TRBV6-5	TRBJ1-2	CASSRPGTAYGYTF
TRBV10-3	TRBJ1-1	CAISGGNRAEAFF
TRBV3-1/TRBV3-2	TRBJ1-4	CASSQEREKLFF
TRBV19	TRBJ1-4	CASSTTGNNEKLFF
TRBV19	TRBJ2-7	CASSPQGRRYEQYF
TRBV9	TRBJ1-1	CASSGPGGWAEAFF
TRBV5-6	TRBJ2-3	CASSGFRGGSTDTQYF
TRBV10-3	TRBJ1-6	CAISRQGAGSSPLHF
TRBV4-1	TRBJ1-1	CASSLQGGTEAFF
TRBV6-6	TRBJ2-7	CASSYSGQGGSYEQYF
TRBV10-3	TRBJ2-7	CAIKSADRTYEQYF
TRBV12-3/TRBV12-4	TRBJ1-2	CASSFAGGGYTF
TRBV9	TRBJ1-2	CASSPSPQANYGYTF
TRBV12-2	TRBJ1-6	CASRHPTGPVFSPLHF
TRBV5-1	TRBJ2-3	CASSPRDRDTDTQYF
TRBV29-1	TRBJ2-7	CSVEPRITYEQYF
TRBV5-1	TRBJ1-5	CASSLDRASGEPQHF
TRBV5-4	TRBJ2-2	CASSAGQGEAGELFF
TRBV5-4	TRBJ2-5	CASSLVGKEETQYF
TRBV3-1/TRBV3-2	TRBJ2-1	CASSHLAGGLYNEQFF
TRBV7-9	TRBJ1-4	CASSLSGPGEKLFF
TRBV6-6	TRBJ2-1	CASSRSLAGGYALSSYNEQFF
TRBV19	TRBJ1-1	CASSKWGQGVREAFF
TRBV18	TRBJ1-1	CASSPDRDEAFF
TRBV2	TRBJ1-6	CASNPSTGSNSPLHF
TRBV3-1/TRBV3-2	TRBJ2-3	CASSRHTSGGPGDTQYF
TRBV5-6	TRBJ1-5	CASSLLGQGMELQHF